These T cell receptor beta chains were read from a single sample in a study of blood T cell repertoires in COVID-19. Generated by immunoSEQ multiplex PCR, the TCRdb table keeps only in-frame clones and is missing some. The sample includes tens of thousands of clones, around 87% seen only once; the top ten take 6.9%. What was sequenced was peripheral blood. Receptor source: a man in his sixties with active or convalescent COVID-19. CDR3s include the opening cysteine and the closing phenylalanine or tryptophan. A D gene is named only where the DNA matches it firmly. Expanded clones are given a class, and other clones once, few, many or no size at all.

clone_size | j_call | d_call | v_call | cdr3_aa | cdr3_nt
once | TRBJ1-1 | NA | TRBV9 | CASSVVWAGAFF | TGTGCCAGCAGCGTAGTCTGGGCTGGGGCTTTCTTT
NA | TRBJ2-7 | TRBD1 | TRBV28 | CASSLWEGDRGREQYF | TGTGCCAGCAGCCTCTGGGAGGGGGACAGGGGCCGCGAGCAGTACTTC
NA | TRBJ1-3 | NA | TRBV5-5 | CASSLRGPGNTIYF | TGTGCCAGCAGCTTGCGAGGGCCCGGAAACACCATATATTTT
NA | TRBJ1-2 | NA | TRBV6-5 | CASSYDNPLKDGYTF | TGTGCCAGCAGTTACGACAACCCGTTGAAAGATGGCTACACCTTC
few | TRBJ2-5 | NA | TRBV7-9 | CASSSLGSTGETQYF | TGTGCCAGCAGCTCTCTAGGGAGCACGGGAGAGACCCAGTACTTC
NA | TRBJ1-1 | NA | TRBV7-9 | CASSLARRGSTEAFF | TGTGCCAGCAGCTTAGCGCGTCGGGGAAGCACTGAAGCTTTCTTT
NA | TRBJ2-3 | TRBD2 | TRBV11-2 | CASSLELAGGQLSTDTQYF | TGTGCCAGCAGCTTAGAGCTAGCGGGGGGCCAACTGAGCACAGATACGCAGTATTTT
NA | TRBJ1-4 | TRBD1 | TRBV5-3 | CARRPLTGGYEKLFF | TGTGCCAGAAGACCACTCACAGGGGGCTACGAAAAACTGTTTTTT
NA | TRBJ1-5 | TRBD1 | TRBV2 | CASSRGLDNQPQHF | TGTGCCAGCAGTAGGGGGCTCGATAATCAGCCCCAGCATTTT
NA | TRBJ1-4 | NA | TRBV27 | CASMESPLVTEKLFF | TGTGCCAGCATGGAGAGTCCCCTGGTTACTGAAAAACTGTTTTTT
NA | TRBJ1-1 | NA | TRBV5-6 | CASSLRGGANVEAFF | TGTGCCAGCAGCTTGAGAGGGGGAGCAAACGTTGAAGCTTTCTTT
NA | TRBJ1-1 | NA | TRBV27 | CASSSPQGSTEAFF | TGTGCCAGCAGTTCCCCCCAGGGTAGCACTGAAGCTTTCTTT
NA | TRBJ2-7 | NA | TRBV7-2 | CASTQRVEQYF | TGTGCCAGCACGCAGAGGGTCGAGCAGTACTTC
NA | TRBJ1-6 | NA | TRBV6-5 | CASSNREKSNSPLHF | TGTGCCAGCAGCAACCGGGAGAAATCTAATTCACCCCTCCACTTT
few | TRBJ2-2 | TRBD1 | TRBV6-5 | CASSLRTGAEELFF | TGTGCCAGCAGTCTAAGGACAGGGGCGGAGGAGCTGTTTTTT
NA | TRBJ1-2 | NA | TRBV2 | CASSDPQGFNYGYTF | TGTGCCAGCAGCGACCCACAGGGTTTCAACTATGGCTACACCTTC
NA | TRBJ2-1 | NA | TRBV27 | CASSFRAGNYNEQFF | TGTGCCAGCAGTTTTAGGGCAGGGAACTACAATGAGCAGTTCTTC
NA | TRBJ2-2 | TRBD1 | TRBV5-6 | CASSPRIDEQGVLTGELFF | TGTGCCAGCAGCCCGCGTATCGACGAACAGGGGGTGTTGACCGGGGAGCTGTTTTTT
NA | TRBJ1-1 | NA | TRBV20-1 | CSASDVNTEAFF | TGCAGTGCTAGTGACGTGAACACTGAAGCTTTCTTT
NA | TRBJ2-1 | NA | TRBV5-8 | CASSFREQFF | TGTGCCAGCAGCTTCCGTGAGCAGTTCTTC
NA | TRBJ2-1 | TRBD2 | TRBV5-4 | CASSLASGRADEQFF | TGTGCCAGCAGCTTGGCCAGCGGGAGGGCCGATGAGCAGTTCTTC
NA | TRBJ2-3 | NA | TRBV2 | CASSDDREVTDTQYF | TGTGCCAGCAGTGATGACCGGGAAGTCACAGATACGCAGTATTTT
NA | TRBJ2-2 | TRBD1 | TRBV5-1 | CASRVGQAYTGELFF | TGCGCCAGCAGAGTCGGACAGGCTTACACCGGGGAGCTGTTTTTT
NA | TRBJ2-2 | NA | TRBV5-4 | CASSSRTRNTGELFF | TGTGCCAGCAGCTCGCGGACAAGGAACACCGGGGAGCTGTTTTTT
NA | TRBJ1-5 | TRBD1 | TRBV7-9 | CASSYDRGRQPQHF | TGTGCCAGCAGCTATGACAGGGGCCGTCAGCCCCAGCATTTT
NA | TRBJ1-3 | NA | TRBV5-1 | CASSRNSGPGNTIYF | TGCGCCAGCAGTCGTAACAGTGGTCCTGGAAACACCATATATTTT
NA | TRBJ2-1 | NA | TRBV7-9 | CASSLGHQPGLADNEQFF | TGTGCCAGCAGCTTAGGACACCAACCGGGACTGGCAGACAATGAGCAGTTCTTC
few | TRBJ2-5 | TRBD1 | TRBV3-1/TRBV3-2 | CASSQGVTGGEETQYF | TGTGCCAGCAGCCAAGGGGTAACAGGGGGCGAAGAGACCCAGTACTTC
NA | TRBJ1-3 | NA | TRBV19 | CASSAAENSGNTIYF | TGTGCCAGTAGTGCGGCAGAGAACTCTGGAAACACCATATATTTT
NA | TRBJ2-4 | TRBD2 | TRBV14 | CASSSGGARDIQYF | TGTGCCAGCAGCTCCGGGGGGGCGAGGGACATTCAGTACTTC
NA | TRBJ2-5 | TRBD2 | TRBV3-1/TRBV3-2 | CASSQDPPGLAGGQQKTQYF | TGTGCCAGCAGCCAAGACCCCCCTGGACTAGCGGGGGGCCAACAGAAGACCCAGTACTTC
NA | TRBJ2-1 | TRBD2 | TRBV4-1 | CASSQFAGAGAYNEQFF | TGCGCCAGCAGCCAATTTGCGGGCGCGGGAGCCTACAATGAGCAGTTCTTC
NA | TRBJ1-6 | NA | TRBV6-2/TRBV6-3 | CASSSSGQSAHF | TGTGCCAGCAGTTCCTCGGGCCAATCTGCCCACTTT
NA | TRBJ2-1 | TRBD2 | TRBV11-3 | CASSGTSGSTYNEQFF | TGTGCCAGCAGCGGGACTAGCGGGAGTACCTACAATGAGCAGTTCTTC
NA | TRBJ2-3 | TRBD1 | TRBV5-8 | CASSPRRDRSTDTQYF | TGTGCCAGCAGTCCAAGAAGGGACAGGAGCACAGATACGCAGTATTTT
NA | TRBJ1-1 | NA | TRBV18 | CASSPQVNAEAFF | TGTGCCAGCTCCCCGCAGGTCAACGCTGAAGCTTTCTTT
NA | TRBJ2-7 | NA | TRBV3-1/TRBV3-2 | CASSQLYEQYF | TGTGCCAGCAGCCAACTTTACGAGCAGTACTTC
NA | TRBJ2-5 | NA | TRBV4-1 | CASSQDGGTGQETQYF | TGCGCCAGCAGCCAAGACGGAGGGACGGGCCAAGAGACCCAGTACTTC
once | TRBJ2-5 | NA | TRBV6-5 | CASRGYGETQYF | TGTGCCAGCCGGGGTTATGGTGAGACCCAGTACTTC
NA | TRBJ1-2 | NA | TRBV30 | CAWRTQGNYYGYTF | TGTGCCTGGAGGACCCAGGGGAACTACTATGGCTACACCTTC
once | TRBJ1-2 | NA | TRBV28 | CASSLVLGARGYTF | TGTGCCAGCAGTTTGGTACTGGGGGCAAGGGGCTACACCTTC
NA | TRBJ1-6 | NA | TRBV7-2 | CASSLLFNSPLHF | TGTGCCAGCAGCTTACTGTTTAATTCACCCCTCCACTTT
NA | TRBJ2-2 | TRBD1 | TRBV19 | CASSQTGTGSRTGELFF | TGTGCCAGTAGTCAAACCGGGACAGGTTCCCGCACCGGGGAGCTGTTTTTT
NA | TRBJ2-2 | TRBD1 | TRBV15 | CATRSGRGPGELFF | TGTGCCACCAGGTCTGGCAGGGGGCCCGGGGAGCTGTTTTTT
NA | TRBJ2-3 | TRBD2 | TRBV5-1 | CASSLSGLGGVTDTQYF | TGCGCCAGCAGCCTAAGCGGACTAGGAGGAGTCACAGATACGCAGTATTTT
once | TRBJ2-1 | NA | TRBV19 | CASSLRTAENEQFF | TGTGCCAGTAGTCTTCGGACAGCAGAAAATGAGCAGTTCTTC
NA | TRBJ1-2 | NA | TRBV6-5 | CASSFMRGQTYYGYTF | TGTGCCAGCAGTTTCATGCGAGGACAGACCTACTATGGCTACACCTTC
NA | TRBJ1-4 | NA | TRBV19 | CASSWARPVGKLFF | TGTGCCAGTAGTTGGGCCCGCCCGGTCGGAAAACTGTTTTTT
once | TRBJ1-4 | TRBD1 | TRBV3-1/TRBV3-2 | CASSHPGQGREKLFF | TGTGCCAGCAGCCACCCGGGACAGGGGAGGGAAAAACTGTTTTTT
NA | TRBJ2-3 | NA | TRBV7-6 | CASSLAMTGGPDTQYF | TGTGCCAGCAGCTTAGCAATGACGGGGGGCCCAGATACGCAGTATTTT
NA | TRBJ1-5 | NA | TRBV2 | CASRSNGQPGGQPQHF | TGTGCCAGCAGGTCAAACGGGCAGCCTGGAGGCCAGCCCCAGCATTTT
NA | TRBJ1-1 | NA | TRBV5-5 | CASSFLGQQNTEAFF | TGTGCCAGCAGCTTTTTAGGACAGCAGAACACTGAAGCTTTCTTT
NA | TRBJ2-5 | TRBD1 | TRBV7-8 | CASSLNRWDRGNSETQYF | TGTGCCAGCAGCCTAAATAGGTGGGACAGGGGGAATTCGGAGACCCAGTACTTC
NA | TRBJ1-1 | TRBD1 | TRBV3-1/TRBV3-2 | CARGQVNTEAFF | TGTGCCAGGGGACAGGTTAACACTGAAGCTTTCTTT
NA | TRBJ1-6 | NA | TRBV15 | CATSRGSGGRDNSPLHF | TGTGCCACCAGCAGAGGTTCGGGGGGTCGGGATAATTCACCCCTCCACTTT
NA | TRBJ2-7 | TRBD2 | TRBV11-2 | CASSNSGTKHIEQYF | TGTGCCAGCAGCAACTCCGGGACTAAGCATATCGAGCAGTACTTC
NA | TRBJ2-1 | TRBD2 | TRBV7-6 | CASGARGDVGDNEQFF | TGTGCCAGCGGCGCCCGGGGGGACGTCGGCGACAATGAGCAGTTCTTC